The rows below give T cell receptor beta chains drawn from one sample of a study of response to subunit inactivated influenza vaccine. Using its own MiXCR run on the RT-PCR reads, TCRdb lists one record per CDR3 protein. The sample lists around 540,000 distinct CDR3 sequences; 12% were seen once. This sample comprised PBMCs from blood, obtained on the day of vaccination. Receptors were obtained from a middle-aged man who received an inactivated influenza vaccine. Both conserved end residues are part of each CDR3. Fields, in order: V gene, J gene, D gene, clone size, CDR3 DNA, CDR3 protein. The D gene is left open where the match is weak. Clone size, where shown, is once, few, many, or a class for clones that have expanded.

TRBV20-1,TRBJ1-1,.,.,TGCAGTGCTAGACCAGGCGGGAGCACTGAAGCTTTCTTT,CSARPGGSTEAFF
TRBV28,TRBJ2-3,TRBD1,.,TGTGCCAGCAGTTCCTGGACAGGACACACAGATACGCAGTATTTT,CASSSWTGHTDTQYF
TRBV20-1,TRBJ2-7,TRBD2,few,TGCAGTGCTTCCCGGACTAGCGGGAGGGCCTGGTTGTTTTTGGGCTACGAGCAGTACTTC,CSASRTSGRAWLFLGYEQYF
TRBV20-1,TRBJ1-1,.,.,TGCAGTGCTTGGAGGGACTCGAACACTGAAGCTTTCTTT,CSAWRDSNTEAFF
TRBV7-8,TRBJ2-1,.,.,TGTGCCAGCAGCTTCGAGCTCCATGGGGGCTCCTACAATGAGCAGTTCTTC,CASSFELHGGSYNEQFF
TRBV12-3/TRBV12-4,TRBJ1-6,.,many,TGTGCCAGCAGTTTAGTGGTAGGGCCGGTCCACTTT,CASSLVVGPVHF
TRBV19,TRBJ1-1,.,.,TGTGCCAGTAGTAGCGGGACACCTCGCATGAACACTGAAGCTTTCTTT,CASSSGTPRMNTEAFF
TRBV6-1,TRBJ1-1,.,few,TGTGCCAGCAGTGACAGGGCTATGAACACTGAAGCTTTCTTT,CASSDRAMNTEAFF
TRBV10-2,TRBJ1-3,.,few,TGCGCCAGCAGCTCGGAAGTCGGACAGTGGGGAAACACCATATATTTT,CASSSEVGQWGNTIYF
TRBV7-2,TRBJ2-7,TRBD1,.,TGTGCCAGCAGCCCCTGGGACAGGGACGAGCAGTACTTC,CASSPWDRDEQYF
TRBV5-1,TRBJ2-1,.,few,TGCGCCAGCAGCTTGGGCCAGGGAGGAAGAAACAATGAGCAGTTCTTC,CASSLGQGGRNNEQFF
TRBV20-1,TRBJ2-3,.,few,TGCAGTGCTCCCCACCGGGGGGCGGGGGAGGTTGGTACGCAGTATTTT,CSAPHRGAGEVGTQYF
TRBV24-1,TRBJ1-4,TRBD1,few,TGTGCCACCAGTGATTTGGTGGGACAGGGGTGTGAAAAACTGTTTTTT,CATSDLVGQGCEKLFF
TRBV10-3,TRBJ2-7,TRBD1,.,TGTGCCATCACCTCCCCGGACAGGGGGATCTACGAGCAGTACTTC,CAITSPDRGIYEQYF
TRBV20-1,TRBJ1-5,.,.,TGCAGTGCTAGAGATTGGGCCAATCAGCCCCAGCATTTT,CSARDWANQPQHF
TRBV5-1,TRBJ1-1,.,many,TGCGCCAGCAGCCTGGGGACCCCTGAAGCTTTCTTT,CASSLGTPEAFF
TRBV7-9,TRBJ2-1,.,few,TGTGCCAGCAGCTTAGCGCACCAGACCAATGAGCAGTTCTTC,CASSLAHQTNEQFF
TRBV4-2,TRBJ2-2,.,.,TGTGCCAGCAGCCAAGGAGGGTCAGTAACCGGGGAGCTGTTTTTT,CASSQGGSVTGELFF
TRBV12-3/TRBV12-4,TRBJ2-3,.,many,TGTGCCAGCAGTTTGACTGCCACGCAGTATTTT,CASSLTATQYF
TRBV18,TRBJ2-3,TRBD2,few,TGTGCCAGCTCGCAGCGGGAAACCAGCGGCCCAGATACGCAGTATTTT,CASSQRETSGPDTQYF
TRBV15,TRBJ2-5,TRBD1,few,TGTGCCACCAGCAGGAATACCGGGACAGGGGTTTTCACCCAGTACTTC,CATSRNTGTGVFTQYF
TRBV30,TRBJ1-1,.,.,TGTGCCTGGGAACCGGGATTAGGAACTGAAGCTTACTTT,CAWEPGLGTEAYF
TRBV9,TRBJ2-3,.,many,TGTGCCAGCAGCGTAGGACTCAGAGGGGGGCGAAGCACAGATACGCAGTATTTT,CASSVGLRGGRSTDTQYF
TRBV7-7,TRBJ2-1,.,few,TGTGCCAGCAGCCCTTTGCGAGGGCAGGCAGGGGAGCAGTTCTTC,CASSPLRGQAGEQFF
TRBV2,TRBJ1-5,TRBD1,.,TGTGCCAGCAGTTCCTCTACCGGGACAGGGGATCAGCCCCAGCATTTT,CASSSSTGTGDQPQHF
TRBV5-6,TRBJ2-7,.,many,TGTGCCAGCAGGGGGGGGACAGAGTACGAGCAGTACTTC,CASRGGTEYEQYF
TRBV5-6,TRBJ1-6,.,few,TGTGCCAGCAGCTCCCTCGGGCTTAATTCACCCCTCCACTTT,CASSSLGLNSPLHF
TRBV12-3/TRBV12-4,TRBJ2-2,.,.,TGTGCCAGCAGTTTAGGGGCAGCCGGGGAGCTGTTTTTT,CASSLGAAGELFF
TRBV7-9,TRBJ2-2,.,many,TGTGCCAGCAGCTGGGACCTCACCCCCGGGGAGCTGTTTTTT,CASSWDLTPGELFF
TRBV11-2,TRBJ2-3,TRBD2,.,TGTGCCAGCAGCCTCGGACTAGCGGGGTTTACAACTTCCACAGATACGCAGTATTTT,CASSLGLAGFTTSTDTQYF